What follows are 31 T cell receptor beta chains derived from one specimen sequenced in a study of a mutant IDH1 vaccine in newly diagnosed glioma. The data were produced by immunoSEQ multiplex PCR, yet TCRdb's version contains in-frame clones alone and is incomplete. Of about 23,000 clones in the sample, around three quarters were seen once. Antigens of these TCRs are unknown. Time point in this sample: week 11, during vaccination. Vaccinated patients received 300 ug of mutant IDH1 20-mer peptide per dose, with topical imiquimod. The sample was PBMCs, taken from a glioma patient whose treatment included an IDH1 peptide vaccine. These receptors were collected from a man in his forties or fifties with glioma.

The chain uses TRBV30 and TRBJ2-1, with D hard to call. The germline V and J ends were trimmed by 2 bases and 7 bases, with 12 bases remaining between them. This CDR3 has 13 amino acids. Germline V lookup: CDR1 GTSNPN, CDR2 SVGIG (reference sequence). CDR3 bases: TGTGCCTGGAGTTACCGGGTTCTTAATGAGCAGTTCTTC. Its translation: CAWSYRVLNEQFF. The full variable domain, rest sourced from reference TRBV30 and TRBJ2-1, is SQTIHQWPATLVQPVGSPLSLECTVEGTSNPNLYWYRQAAGRGLQLLFYSVGIGQISSEVPQNLSASRPQDRQFILSSKKLLLSDSGFYLCAWSYRVLNEQFFGPGTRLTVL.

The chain recombines TRBV2 with TRBJ2-5, with D perhaps being TRBD1 or TRBD2 (6 bases each). The J call may not be correct, given that the DNA end is closer to TRBJ2-7. Germline CDR1 and CDR2: SNHLY and FYNNEI. The CDR3 spans 14 residues. For the CDR3, the DNA is TGTGCCAGTCGGGGGCAGCACTCCTCCTACGAGCAGTACTTC. Translated, it gives CASRGQHSSYEQYF.

This chain joins TRBV6-4 and TRBJ2-3, with TRBD2 identical over 14 bases. With 2 bases clipped from V and 6 bases from J, the junction kept 4 bases outside the gene matches. The germline gives CDR1 MRHNA, CDR2 SNTAGT. The length of the CDR3 is 16 residues. CDR3 amino acids: CASSDEGLAGADTQYF. The CDR3 DNA sequence: TGTGCCAGCAGTGACGAGGGACTAGCGGGAGCTGATACGCAGTATTTT.

The chain joins TRBV4-1 to TRBJ2-1; tentatively, D is TRBD2 (5 bases). The CDR3 loop spans 15 amino acids. With 1 base removed from V and 5 bases from J, the gap between germline ends came to 12 bases. CDR1 and CDR2 (germline): MGHRA, YSYEKL. CDR3 region: CASSQAPGMNNEQFF. CDR3 nucleotides: TGCGCCAGCAGCCAAGCCCCGGGGATGAACAATGAGCAGTTCTTC.

This clone appeared a few times. The chain employs TRBV9 and TRBJ2-1, with D perhaps matching TRBD2 (6 bases). Trimming cost V 1 base and J 13 bases, with 30 bases left between them. CDR1 SGDLS and CDR2 YYNGEE come from the germline V gene. This CDR3 spans 18 amino acids. The CDR3 loop reads CASSVPLELFPPGVGQFF. The DNA for the CDR3 is TGTGCCAGCAGCGTACCCCTCGAACTCTTCCCCCCGGGAGTGGGACAGTTCTTC.

This clone was found a few times. The V gene is TRBV4-3, the J gene TRBJ2-1, with 8 bases matching TRBD1. Germline V CDR1 and CDR2: LGHNA, YSLEER. V lost 0 bases, J lost 16 bases, and 11 bases stayed unmatched. CDR3 size: 14 residues. This CDR3 is CASSQDRNRGSTFF. In nucleotides, the CDR3 is TGCGCCAGCAGCCAAGACCGGAACAGGGGGTCTACATTCTTC.

A few counts support this clone. J is TRBJ1-5 and V is TRBV27; the D is unclear. Germline values: CDR1 MNHEY, CDR2 SMNVEV (reference sequence). The CDR3 has 14 amino acids. Trimming pared 5 bases from V and 2 bases from J, leaving 10 bases between. CDR3 region: CASSADWGNQPQHF. The DNA for the CDR3 is TGTGCCAGCAGTGCCGATTGGGGCAATCAGCCCCAGCATTTT.

V is TRBV10-3 and J is TRBJ2-3; no definite D call. The CDR3 is 14 residues long. V dropped 5 bases and J dropped 6 bases, with 15 bases sitting between them. Germline CDR1 ENHRY, CDR2 SYGVKD. The CDR3 bases are TGTGCCATCAGTCGGGCCGCCCTTTCGGATACGCAGTATTTT. It encodes CAISRAALSDTQYF.

The V call is TRBV27, the J call TRBJ2-3, with TRBD2 matching over 8 bases. Germline V gives CDR1 MNHEY, CDR2 SMNVEV (reference sequence). The CDR3 is 15 residues long. The trim removed 8 bases at V and 3 bases at J, leaving 10 bases unmatched. The CDR3 reads CASLRFSGSTDTQYF. For the CDR3, the DNA is TGTGCCAGCCTAAGGTTCAGCGGGAGTACAGATACGCAGTATTTT.

The chain carries TRBV9 and TRBJ2-3, with D perhaps matching TRBD1 (6 bases). This CDR3 is 15 amino acids long. CDR1 and CDR2 from the germline V gene are SGDLS and YYNGEE. Trimming left V 4 bases short and J 6 bases short, with 18 bases between. CDR3 sequence reads: CASSNRQVEVDTQYF. For the CDR3, the DNA is TGTGCCAGCAGCAACCGACAGGTGGAGGTTGATACGCAGTATTTT.

This chain connects TRBV9 to TRBJ2-3, with D uncertain. The V gene lost 0 bases and the J gene lost 5 bases, with 4 bases spanning the gap. Germline CDR1 and CDR2: SGDLS and YYNGEE. The length of the CDR3 is 12 residues. In DNA form, the CDR3 reads TGTGCCAGCAGCGTAGACGTAGATACGCAGTATTTT. This translates into CASSVDVDTQYF. Based on the CDR3 plus reference TRBV9 and TRBJ2-3, the full variable domain is DSGVTQTPKHLITATGQRVTLRCSPRSGDLSVYWYQQSLDQGLQFLIQYYNGEERAKGNILERFSAQQFPDLHSELNLSSLELGDSALYFCASSVDVDTQYFGPGTRLTVL.

This chain joins TRBV4-3 and TRBJ1-5; D is perhaps TRBD1 (6 bases). The germline V and J ends were trimmed by 0 bases and 2 bases, with 11 bases remaining between them. The CDR3 runs to 16 residues. The germline gives CDR1 LGHNA, CDR2 YSLEER. The CDR3 region has the DNA TGCGCCAGCAGCCAAGATCGGGCAGGGGGCAATCAGCCCCAGCATTTT. Translated, it gives CASSQDRAGGNQPQHF.

The V call is TRBV6-1, the J call TRBJ2-1; TRBD1 agrees at 10 bases. There are 15 residues in the CDR3. Germline trimming cut 4 bases from V and 8 bases from J; bases unmatched to any gene: 8. CDR1 is MNHNS, CDR2 SASEGT, per germline. In DNA, the CDR3 is TGTGCCAGCAGTGTCCCGGGACAGGGGATGGATGAGCAGTTCTTC. Protein: CASSVPGQGMDEQFF.

The J gene is TRBJ2-1, the V gene TRBV5-1; D is unclear. V was clipped by 4 bases and J by 8 bases, with 10 bases between them. The CDR3 is 12 amino acids. Per germline, CDR1 SGHRS and CDR2 YFSETQ. The CDR3 spells CASSLNSDEQFF. DNA for the CDR3: TGCGCCAGCAGCCTCAACTCGGATGAGCAGTTCTTC.

This clone was seen a few times. The genes are TRBV11-2 and TRBJ1-5; D gene uncertain. The CDR3 has 13 residues. Germline V CDR1 and CDR2: SGHAT, FQNNGV. Trimming stripped 2 bases from V and 4 bases from J, with 6 bases between. The chain's CDR3 is CASSLIGNQPQHF. The DNA for the CDR3 is TGTGCCAGCAGCTTAATCGGAAATCAGCCCCAGCATTTT.

This chain uses TRBV6-4 with TRBJ1-1; D gene uncertain. The CDR3 consists of 13 residues. The germline V gene encodes CDR1 MRHNA and CDR2 SNTAGT. The germline V and J ends were trimmed by 2 bases and 6 bases, with 10 bases remaining between them. As DNA, the CDR3 is TGTGCCAGCAGTGACGACCCGGGCGCTGAAGCTTTCTTT. Protein product: CASSDDPGAEAFF.

This clone has just a few counts. The chain couples TRBV5-4 to TRBJ1-5; D is possibly TRBD1 (5 bases). Germline assignment: CDR1 SGHNT and CDR2 YYREEE (reference sequence). This CDR3 comprises 16 residues. Trimming left V 0 bases short and J 3 bases short, with 13 bases between. The CDR3 protein is CASSLATTADNQPQHF. The CDR3 DNA sequence: TGTGCCAGCAGCTTGGCTACGACAGCTGACAATCAGCCCCAGCATTTT.

The sample holds a few counts of this clone. V is TRBV11-2 and J is TRBJ2-5; the D gene is possibly TRBD1 (6 bases). V lost 4 bases to trimming and J lost 7 bases, with 13 bases between them. This CDR3 is built from 13 residues. Germline V gene sequence: CDR1 SGHAT, CDR2 FQNNGV. The chain's CDR3 is CASSSERGGTQYF. In DNA form, the CDR3 reads TGTGCCAGCAGCTCCGAACGAGGGGGGACCCAGTACTTC.

The rearrangement uses TRBV18 and TRBJ1-4, with a weak D call TRBD1 (5 bases). Trimming took 5 bases from V and 5 from J, leaving 15 bases between them. Germline-derived CDR1 and CDR2 are KGHSH and LQKENI. The CDR3 has 15 residues. The CDR3 spells CASSSSGTENEKLFF. DNA for the CDR3: TGTGCCAGCTCATCGTCCGGGACGGAGAATGAAAAACTGTTTTTT.

CDR3 amino acids: CASSADRGYQPQHF. Written as DNA, the CDR3 is TGTGCCAGCAGTGCCGACAGGGGATATCAGCCCCAGCATTTT. V usage is TRBV2 and J usage is TRBJ1-5; TRBD1 agrees at 8 bases. CDR3 length: 14 amino acids. Trimming removed 4 bases from V and 5 bases from J; junction bases left unmatched: 4. Germline V gene lookup returns CDR1 SNHLY and CDR2 FYNNEI.

The rearrangement joins TRBV9 to TRBJ1-6; TRBD1 matches at 7 bases. The germline V gene encodes CDR1 SGDLS and CDR2 YYNGEE. This CDR3 comprises 15 residues. The V gene end was trimmed by 4 bases and the J gene end by 5 bases; junction bases not matched to a gene: 6. The DNA for the CDR3 is TGTGCCAGCAGCCCCCGGACAGGAGATAATTCACCCCTCCACTTT. This encodes CASSPRTGDNSPLHF.

This chain joins TRBV7-2 and TRBJ2-5, with 7 positions matching TRBD1. V lost 7 bases and J lost 1; bases outside the gene matches: 9. This CDR3 is 15 amino acids long. CDR1 is SGHTA, CDR2 FQGNSA, per germline. The CDR3 sequence: CASTPNRGPQETQYF. Here the CDR3 DNA reads TGTGCCAGCACCCCTAATAGGGGGCCCCAAGAGACCCAGTACTTC.

The V and J genes are TRBV19 and TRBJ2-1, with a weak D call TRBD1 (5 bases). This CDR3 is built from 15 residues. Between the trimmed V and J ends, which lost 5 bases and 0 bases, there was a span of 11 bases. The germline V gene has CDR1 LNHDA and CDR2 SQIVND (reference sequence). CDR3 in DNA: TGTGCCAGTAGTCCCACAGGTGACTCCTACAATGAGCAGTTCTTC. Its protein is CASSPTGDSYNEQFF.

This chain joins TRBV6-1 and TRBJ1-2, with 10 bases lining up with TRBD1. With V trimmed by 5 bases and J by 7 bases, 10 bases remained unmatched. The CDR3 extends over 15 amino acids. Germline V gives CDR1 MNHNS, CDR2 SASEGT. This chain's CDR3 is CASSLTGGTGAGYTF. The CDR3 region has the DNA TGTGCCAGCAGTCTTACCGGTGGGACAGGGGCTGGCTACACCTTC.

The chain recombines TRBV21-1 with TRBJ2-4; the table's D gene call, TRBD2, was not cross checked with the DNA. TRBV21-1 corresponds to a pseudogene. The CDR3 runs to 13 residues. The CDR3 loop reads CNRRKSVKNIQYF. CDR3 in DNA: TGTAACCGCCGAAAGTCGGTCAAAAACATTCAGTACTTC.

The chain employs TRBV5-1 and TRBJ2-1; 7 bases fit TRBD1. With 0 bases clipped from V and 0 bases from J, the junction kept 3 bases outside the gene matches. This CDR3 is built from 16 residues. The germline gives CDR1 SGHRS, CDR2 YFSETQ. This CDR3 reads CASSLGQGYSYNEQFF. CDR3 nucleotide sequence: TGCGCCAGCAGCTTGGGACAGGGCTACTCCTACAATGAGCAGTTCTTC.

The chain combines TRBV19 with TRBJ1-3; 8 bases align to TRBD1. Per the germline V gene, CDR1 is LNHDA and CDR2 is SQIVND (reference sequence). The length of the CDR3 is 15 residues. The V segment lost 8 bases and the J segment 2 bases; nucleotides outside the gene matches: 8. The CDR3 sequence: CASFHRQGPGNTIYF. CDR3 nucleotide sequence: TGTGCCAGTTTCCATCGACAGGGGCCTGGAAACACCATATATTTT.

The rearrangement uses TRBV11-3 and TRBJ2-5; TRBD1 or TRBD2 may be the D gene (6 bases each). Germline V gene sequence: CDR1 SGHNT, CDR2 YENEEA. The V gene lost 5 bases and the J gene lost 1 base, with 17 bases spanning the gap. The CDR3 extends over 16 amino acids. The CDR3 DNA sequence: TGTGCCAGCAGCCCCGGGGGCGGGATCCCCCAAGAGACCCAGTACTTC. This encodes CASSPGGGIPQETQYF.

The rearrangement joins TRBV5-1 to TRBJ1-1; a possible D gene is TRBD1 (5 bases). This CDR3 spans 17 amino acids. Trimming pared 0 bases from V and 2 bases from J, leaving 17 bases between. Looked up from germline, CDR1 is SGHRS and CDR2 is YFSETQ. CDR3 coding DNA: TGCGCCAGCAGCTTGGGGCAGGGCGCGGGGGTAAACACTGAAGCTTTCTTT. This sequence encodes CASSLGQGAGVNTEAFF.

The chain carries TRBV18 and TRBJ2-7; weak D call: TRBD2 (6 bases). Trimming took 3 bases from V and 0 from J, leaving 12 bases between them. The CDR3 has 15 amino acids. Germline V lookup: CDR1 KGHSH, CDR2 LQKENI. The CDR3 region is CASSPGTQSSYEQYF. The CDR3 DNA reads TGTGCCAGCTCACCTGGGACTCAAAGCTCCTACGAGCAGTACTTC.

The V call is TRBV11-2, the J call TRBJ2-7; 7 nucleotides agree with TRBD2. J gave up 3 bases and V 3 bases, and 5 bases lay outside the gene matches. CDR1 and CDR2 from the germline V gene are SGHAT and FQNNGV. The CDR3 sequence is 14 residues long. The CDR3 DNA reads as TGTGCCAGCAGCTTGGTTGCGGGAGTCTACGAGCAGTACTTC. Protein: CASSLVAGVYEQYF.